Presented here are 15 T cell receptor beta chains from one specimen sequenced in a study of control samples from healthy donors and cancer patients. Data came from immunoSEQ multiplex PCR; TCRdb stores just in-frame clones and leaves some out. The sample has around 100,000 clones; under 95% are singletons. Sequencing was carried out using blood. The receptors shown here come from a woman in her late teens or twenties in good health.

The genes are TRBV6-1 and TRBJ2-7, with 16 positions matching TRBD2. The CDR3 sequence is 18 residues long. Looked up from germline, CDR1 is MNHNS and CDR2 is SASEGT. J lost 5 bases, V lost 2 bases, and 9 bases had no gene match. The CDR3 DNA reads as TGTGCCAGCAGTGAATCTCCGGGACTAGCGGGGGGGGGCGACGAGCAGTACTTC. This gives the protein CASSESPGLAGGGDEQYF.

The CDR3 sequence is CASSLRGNQPQHF. As DNA, the CDR3 is TGTGCCAGCAGCTTACGGGGCAATCAGCCCCAGCATTTT. The chain carries TRBV7-2 and TRBJ1-5; D remains ambiguous. Trimming left V 2 bases short and J 2 bases short, with 4 bases between. Looked up from germline, CDR1 is SGHTA and CDR2 is FQGNSA. The CDR3 is made up of 13 amino acids.

The J gene is TRBJ1-2, the V gene TRBV30, with a tentative D call TRBD1 (5 bases). The germline V and J ends were trimmed by 3 bases and 2 bases, with 10 bases remaining between them. Germline V gene data show CDR1 as GTSNPN and CDR2 as SVGIG (reference sequence). CDR3 size: 13 residues. The CDR3 is CAWSVRANYGYTF. Here the CDR3 DNA reads TGTGCCTGGAGCGTCAGGGCCAACTATGGCTACACCTTC.

The CDR3 bases are TGTGCCAGCAGCCGGGACAGTATCACCTACGAGCAGTACTTC. Its translation: CASSRDSITYEQYF. The V and J genes are TRBV6-1 and TRBJ2-7, with 7 bases fitting TRBD1. The CDR3 length is 14 residues. The germline V gene encodes CDR1 MNHNS and CDR2 SASEGT. The V gene end was trimmed by 6 bases and the J gene end by 2 bases; junction bases not matched to a gene: 7.

The chain joins TRBV10-1 to TRBJ2-1, with D hard to call. The germline V gene encodes CDR1 WNHNN and CDR2 SYGVQD (reference sequence). There are 12 residues in the CDR3. Trimming left V 4 bases short and J 5 bases short, with 6 bases between. The chain's CDR3 is CASSAQHNEQFF. The CDR3 bases are TGCGCCAGCAGTGCCCAACACAATGAGCAGTTCTTC.

V usage is TRBV11-2 and J usage is TRBJ2-5; 12 bases are shared with TRBD1. CDR1 and CDR2 from the germline V gene are SGHAT and FQNNGV. CDR3 size: 14 residues. The junction had 4 bases not matched to a gene; V was cut back by 5 bases and J by 6 bases. The CDR3 nucleotides are TGTGCCAGCAGCCCCTGGGACAGGGGGCAGACCCAGTACTTC. It specifies CASSPWDRGQTQYF.

The chain uses TRBV9 and TRBJ1-1; TRBD1 aligns across 9 bases. This CDR3 has 17 amino acids. CDR1 is SGDLS and CDR2 is YYNGEE in the germline V gene. V trimming: 0 bases; J trimming: 0 bases; junction bases outside the gene matches: 6. CDR3 loop: CASSVGGTGTMNTEAFF. As DNA, the CDR3 is TGTGCCAGCAGCGTAGGGGGGACAGGGACAATGAACACTGAAGCTTTCTTT.

The J gene is TRBJ1-6, the V gene TRBV3-1 (or the pseudogene TRBV3-2); TRBD1 agrees at 7 bases. This CDR3 is built from 16 residues. Germline V gives CDR1 LGHDT, CDR2 YNNKEL (reference sequence). J lost 6 bases, V lost 4 bases, and 9 bases had no gene match. The CDR3 loop reads CASSPPRQGGNSPLHF. CDR3 DNA: TGTGCCAGCAGCCCTCCTCGACAGGGAGGTAATTCACCCCTCCACTTT.

The chain has TRBV6-6 and TRBJ1-4, with 9 bases fitting TRBD1. Germline-derived CDR1 and CDR2 are MNHNY and SVGAGI (reference sequence). Trimming cost V 5 bases and J 3 bases; bases outside gene matches: 7. CDR3 size: 16 residues. The CDR3 region has the DNA TGTGCCAGCAGTCAAAACAGGGGGCAGGCTAATGAAAAACTGTTTTTT. Its translation is CASSQNRGQANEKLFF.

This clone was counted once. The V and J genes are TRBV7-6 and TRBJ2-4, with TRBD2 matching 9 bases. The germline V gene has CDR1 SGHVS and CDR2 FNYEAQ. CDR3 size: 15 residues. With V trimmed by 5 bases and J by 5 bases, 7 bases remained unmatched. The CDR3 DNA sequence: TGTGCCAGCAGCATTCGCGGGGGGGCCGAAAACATTCAGTACTTC. This encodes CASSIRGGAENIQYF.

V and J are TRBV5-6 and TRBJ2-3, with a possible D match to TRBD2 (6 bases). Germline values: CDR1 SGHDT, CDR2 YYEEEE. Trimming left V 2 bases short and J 4 bases short, with 14 bases between. The CDR3 is 15 amino acids. CDR3 protein: CASSFRAGSSDTQYF. The CDR3, as DNA: TGTGCCAGCAGCTTCCGGGCGGGAAGCTCAGATACGCAGTATTTT.

This chain uses TRBV14 with TRBJ1-6, with D perhaps TRBD1 (6 bases). Trimming cost V 2 bases and J 8 bases, with 10 bases left between them. CDR1 is SGHDN and CDR2 is FVKESK in the germline V gene. The CDR3 has 14 amino acids. CDR3 in amino acids: CASSQRGAYSPLHF. DNA of the CDR3: TGTGCCAGCAGCCAAAGGGGGGCCTATTCACCCCTCCACTTT.

This clone appeared once. The rearrangement links TRBV3-1 (or the pseudogene TRBV3-2) to TRBJ1-2; no reliable D call. V was clipped by 4 bases and J by 4 bases, with 16 bases between them. This CDR3 is built from 15 residues. Germline CDR1 and CDR2: LGHDT and YNNKEL (reference sequence). The CDR3, as DNA: TGTGCCAGCAGCCGACGGAGCCCGCTTGCCTATGGCTACACCTTC. As protein: CASSRRSPLAYGYTF.

A single count supports this clone. The chain carries TRBV11-1 and TRBJ2-3, with D hard to call. Deletions cut 4 bases from V and 2 bases from J, with 10 bases between. The length of the CDR3 is 14 residues. The germline gives CDR1 SGHAT, CDR2 FQDESV (reference sequence). The CDR3 region has the DNA TGTGCCAGCAGCTGGGCGGCCTTCACAGATACGCAGTATTTT. Amino acid sequence: CASSWAAFTDTQYF. The variable domain in full, completed from reference TRBV11-1 and TRBJ2-3, reads EAEVAQSPRYKITEKSQAVAFWCDPISGHATLYWYRQILGQGPELLVQFQDESVVDDSQLPKDRFSAERLKGVDSTLKIQPAELGDSAMYLCASSWAAFTDTQYFGPGTRLTVL.

The V call is TRBV5-4, the J call TRBJ2-4; 9 positions agree with TRBD2. Germline V gene lookup returns CDR1 SGHNT and CDR2 YYREEE (reference sequence). V was clipped by 3 bases and J by 2 bases; unmatched bases: 9. This CDR3 has 17 residues. The chain's CDR3 is CASSSELAGGPKNIQYF. In DNA, the CDR3 is TGTGCCAGCAGCTCGGAACTAGCGGGCGGTCCCAAAAACATTCAGTACTTC.